The 3 T cell receptor beta chains below come from one sample, sequenced in a study of blood T cell repertoires in COVID-19. The assay was immunoSEQ multiplex PCR, and TCRdb's table has in-frame clones only and misses some. Among roughly 100,000 clones listed, about 75% were seen once. Sequencing was carried out using peripheral blood. These receptor sequences come from a woman in her 70s with acute or convalescent COVID-19.

The chain recombines TRBV5-6 with TRBJ1-1, with TRBD1 as a possible D gene (5 bases). Germline CDR1 is SGHDT and CDR2 is YYEEEE. CDR3 length equals 16 residues. Trimming stripped 6 bases from V and 4 bases from J, with 22 bases between. CDR3 bases: TGTGCCAGCAACACCCTCATCGGCAGGGAGGGCACTGAAGCTTTCTTT. It yields the protein CASNTLIGREGTEAFF.

The chain employs TRBV11-2 and TRBJ1-1, with D uncertain. CDR1 SGHAT and CDR2 FQNNGV come from the germline V gene. The CDR3 length is 14 residues. Trimming pared 2 bases from V and 0 bases from J, leaving 7 bases between. DNA of the CDR3: TGTGCCAGCAGCTTAAATTCATTGAACACTGAAGCTTTCTTT. Its protein product is CASSLNSLNTEAFF.

This chain joins TRBV5-6 and TRBJ1-2; perhaps TRBD1 as D (5 bases). Trimming took off 4 bases at V and 8 bases at J, with 12 bases between the two ends. The CDR3 loop spans 12 amino acids. Germline CDR1 SGHDT, CDR2 YYEEEE. This chain's CDR3 is CASSEGDRGYTF. Written as DNA, the CDR3 is TGTGCCAGCAGCGAAGGGGATCGGGGCTACACCTTC.